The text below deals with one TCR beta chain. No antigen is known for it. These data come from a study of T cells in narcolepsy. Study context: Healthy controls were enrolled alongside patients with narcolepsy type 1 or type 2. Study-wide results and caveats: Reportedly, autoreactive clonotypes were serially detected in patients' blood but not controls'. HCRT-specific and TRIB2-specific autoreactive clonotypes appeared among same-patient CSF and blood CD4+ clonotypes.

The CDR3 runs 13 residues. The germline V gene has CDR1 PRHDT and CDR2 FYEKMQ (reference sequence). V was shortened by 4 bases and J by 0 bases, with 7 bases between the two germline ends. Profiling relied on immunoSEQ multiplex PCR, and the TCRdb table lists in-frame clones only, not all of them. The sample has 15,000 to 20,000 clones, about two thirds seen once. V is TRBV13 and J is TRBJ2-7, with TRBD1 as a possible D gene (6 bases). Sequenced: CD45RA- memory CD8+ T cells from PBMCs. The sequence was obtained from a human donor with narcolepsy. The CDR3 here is CASSWGHSYEQYF. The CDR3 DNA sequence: TGTGCCAGCAGCTGGGGGCACTCCTACGAGCAGTACTTC.